One T cell receptor (beta chain) is described in this entry. Stated treatment: preoperative locoregional IRX-2 cytokine immunotherapy. Patients received preoperative, locoregional IRX-2 cytokine immunotherapy in a phase Ib study. The entry originates in a study of preoperative IRX-2 immunotherapy in early breast cancer. The repertoire was sequenced with immunoSEQ multiplex PCR; TCRdb's copy has only in-frame clones and lacks some. The sample holds some 21,000 clones, approximately 86% seen once. Sample: lymph node tissue, taken after IRX-2 immunotherapy. The sequence was collected from a human donor with breast cancer.

DNA of the CDR3: TGTGCCAGTAGTACGACAGGGCCCTATGGCTACACCTTC. This encodes CASSTTGPYGYTF. This chain links TRBV19 with TRBJ1-2, with 7 nucleotides matching TRBD1. V shed 4 bases and J 4 bases; nucleotides not matched to a gene: 3. Germline-derived CDR1 and CDR2 are LNHDA and SQIVND (reference sequence). CDR3 length equals 13 residues.